The entry below gives a single TCR beta chain sequence along with its context. The table came from immunoSEQ multiplex PCR; TCRdb's copy has only in-frame clones and leaves some out. Among 100,000 to 150,000 clones, roughly 80% were seen once, and the ten largest hold 4.5% to 6%. The data originate from a study of blood T cell repertoires in COVID-19. The length of the CDR3 is 14 residues. CDR1 is SGDLS and CDR2 is YYNGEE in the germline V gene. V was pared by 0 bases and J by 5 bases, with 5 bases of the junction left unmatched. The rearrangement joins TRBV9 to TRBJ2-7, with 7 bases that match TRBD1. This receptor was taken from a man older than 75 with COVID-19, enrolled during active disease. Sequenced: peripheral blood. CDR3 DNA: TGTGCCAGCAGCGTAGAGGGGGACAGCAACGAGCAGTACTTC. This codes for CASSVEGDSNEQYF. The variable domain in full, completed from reference TRBV9 and TRBJ2-7, reads DSGVTQTPKHLITATGQRVTLRCSPRSGDLSVYWYQQSLDQGLQFLIQYYNGEERAKGNILERFSAQQFPDLHSELNLSSLELGDSALYFCASSVEGDSNEQYFGPGTRLTVT.